One and the same sample provided the 21 T cell receptor beta chains below, sequenced in a study of shared T cell receptors in the human thymus. Profiled with immunoSEQ multiplex PCR; TCRdb holds only in-frame clones, not every one. The sample yields approximately 660,000 clones, roughly 90% seen once. The sample was also reused in another study, on human thymus T cells.

The specimen was thymocytes. The receptors shown here come from a boy under two years old with a congenital heart defect.

The rearrangement uses TRBV15 and TRBJ2-1; 8 nucleotides match TRBD1. CDR1 and CDR2 (germline): LNHNV, YYDKDF (reference sequence). CDR3 length: 16 amino acids. The junction had 6 bases not matched to a gene; V was cut back by 0 bases and J by 5 bases. The CDR3 protein is CATSRDPRQGHNEQFF. In DNA, the CDR3 is TGTGCCACCAGCAGAGACCCTAGACAGGGGCACAATGAGCAGTTCTTC.

V and J are TRBV4-2 and TRBJ2-2; 10 bases fit TRBD2. The V segment lost 2 bases and the J segment 2 bases; nucleotides outside the gene matches: 17. Germline values: CDR1 LGHNA, CDR2 YNFKEQ. The CDR3 consists of 21 residues. The CDR3 coding sequence is TGTGCCAGCAGCCAAATCCTTCCCGAATTCGCTAGCGGGAGAAACACCGGGGAGCTGTTTTTT. Protein sequence: CASSQILPEFASGRNTGELFF.

The chain links TRBV30 to TRBJ2-5; 10 nucleotides match TRBD2. Germline V lookup: CDR1 GTSNPN, CDR2 SVGIG (reference sequence). The CDR3 extends over 13 amino acids. J lost 5 bases, V lost 4 bases, and 4 bases had no gene match. As DNA, the CDR3 is TGTGCCTGGACTAGCGGGAGTGGGGAGACCCAGTACTTC. This translates into CAWTSGSGETQYF.

The gene calls are TRBV20-1 and TRBJ1-1; D call uncertain. The CDR3 is 10 amino acids. The germline V and J ends were trimmed by 1 base and 8 bases, with 5 bases remaining between them. CDR1 and CDR2 (germline): DFQATT, SNEGSKA (reference sequence). The CDR3 nucleotides are TGCAGTGCTAGAGTATTGGAAGCTTTCTTT. Encoded protein: CSARVLEAFF.

The rearrangement links TRBV4-3 to TRBJ1-4, with D perhaps matching TRBD1 (5 bases). Per germline, CDR1 LGHNA and CDR2 YSLEER. The V gene lost 5 bases and the J gene lost 2 bases, with 15 bases spanning the gap. CDR3 length: 16 residues. The CDR3 DNA reads TGCGCCAGCAGCGCGAGTCGGGGGTCGACTAATGAAAAACTGTTTTTT. This sequence encodes CASSASRGSTNEKLFF.

This chain uses TRBV19 with TRBJ2-3, with D possibly TRBD1 on 6 matching bases. CDR1 and CDR2 from the germline V gene are LNHDA and SQIVND (reference sequence). V shed 6 bases and J shed 4 bases, with 17 bases lying between them. This CDR3 has 15 residues. The DNA for the CDR3 is TGTGCCAGTAGCCCGGGACACGGTAAGGCAGATACGCAGTATTTT. This sequence encodes CASSPGHGKADTQYF.

The chain couples TRBV18 to TRBJ2-7; the match to TRBD2 covers 8 bases. The CDR3 contains 14 residues. J lost 3 bases, V lost 3 bases, and 4 bases had no gene match. The germline V gene encodes CDR1 KGHSH and CDR2 LQKENI. In DNA form, the CDR3 reads TGTGCCAGCTCACCGAGGCGGGAGGTCTACGAGCAGTACTTC. Amino acid sequence: CASSPRREVYEQYF.

This chain connects TRBV4-1 to TRBJ1-4; D gene unclear. Germline loops: CDR1 MGHRA, CDR2 YSYEKL. CDR3 length: 13 residues. V dropped 5 bases and J dropped 3 bases, with 7 bases sitting between them. CDR3 coding DNA: TGCGCCAGCAGCGGAGGAGCTAATGAAAAACTGTTTTTT. It codes for CASSGGANEKLFF.

The chain recombines TRBV6-4 with TRBJ1-5, with TRBD1 matching 10 bases. V was pared by 4 bases and J by 5 bases, with 2 bases of the junction left unmatched. The CDR3 is 14 residues long. CDR1 is MRHNA and CDR2 is SNTAGT in the germline V gene. The CDR3 sequence: CASSGQGAHQPQHF. CDR3 DNA: TGTGCCAGCAGTGGACAGGGGGCACATCAGCCCCAGCATTTT.

V usage is TRBV4-1 and J usage is TRBJ2-7; TRBD1 aligns across 9 bases. The CDR3 has 14 residues. V shed 1 base and J 4 bases; nucleotides not matched to a gene: 2. Looked up from germline, CDR1 is MGHRA and CDR2 is YSYEKL. The CDR3 loop is CASSQGDRDYEQYF. As DNA, the CDR3 is TGCGCCAGCAGCCAAGGGGACAGGGATTACGAGCAGTACTTC.

The rearrangement uses TRBV28 and TRBJ2-7; 9 nucleotides align to TRBD2. Germline V gene lookup returns CDR1 MDHEN and CDR2 SYDVKM. CDR3 length: 14 amino acids. J lost 3 bases, V lost 3 bases, and 3 bases had no gene match. The CDR3, as DNA: TGTGCCAGCAGTTTGACTAGCGGAGGCTACGAGCAGTACTTC. It specifies CASSLTSGGYEQYF.

The rearrangement uses TRBV28 and TRBJ2-5; perhaps TRBD1 as D (6 bases). Trimming removed 3 bases at V and 1 base at J, with 15 bases between. CDR1 and CDR2 from the germline V gene are MDHEN and SYDVKM. CDR3 length: 16 amino acids. CDR3 sequence reads: CASSLGATGLQETQYF. Here the CDR3 DNA reads TGTGCCAGCAGTTTGGGGGCGACAGGCCTCCAAGAGACCCAGTACTTC.

The CDR3 spells CASSPGTSPYEQYF. The CDR3 nucleotides are TGTGCCAGCAGCCCCGGGACTTCCCCCTACGAGCAGTACTTC. The V and J genes are TRBV9 and TRBJ2-7; TRBD2 might be the D (6 bases). The germline V and J ends were trimmed by 4 bases and 2 bases, with 13 bases remaining between them. This CDR3 comprises 14 residues. The germline V gene encodes CDR1 SGDLS and CDR2 YYNGEE.

This clone was found once. The chain links TRBV7-2 to TRBJ2-3, with 8 bases aligning to TRBD1. Germline-derived CDR1 and CDR2 are SGHTA and FQGNSA. The V segment lost 1 base and the J segment 3 bases; nucleotides outside the gene matches: 6. The CDR3 loop spans 16 amino acids. CDR3: CASSLVRGLGTDTQYF. As DNA, the CDR3 is TGTGCCAGCAGCTTAGTCAGGGGGCTCGGGACAGATACGCAGTATTTT.

This clone was observed once. DNA for the CDR3: TGCGCCGCAGGAGGTGATGAGCAGTACTTC. It is translated as CAAGGDEQYF. This chain uses TRBV10-2 with TRBJ2-7; possible D gene TRBD2, 5 bases. This CDR3 region has 10 residues. Per the germline V gene, CDR1 is WSHSY and CDR2 is SAAADI. V shed 11 bases and J shed 7 bases, with 12 bases lying between them.

This chain links TRBV2 with TRBJ1-5; D not certain. Looked up from germline, CDR1 is SNHLY and CDR2 is FYNNEI. Trimming removed 3 bases at V and 5 bases at J, with 8 bases between. The CDR3 runs to 13 residues. CDR3 in DNA: TGTGCCAGCAGTGATTTACTTCATCAGCCCCAGCATTTT. The encoded protein is CASSDLLHQPQHF.

This chain links TRBV9 with TRBJ2-7; possibly TRBD2 for D (5 bases). The CDR3 is made up of 17 amino acids. V lost 1 base to trimming and J lost 0 bases, with 17 bases between them. Germline V CDR1 and CDR2: SGDLS, YYNGEE. The CDR3 loop reads CASSVRELTNSSYEQYF. In DNA form, the CDR3 reads TGTGCCAGCAGCGTAAGGGAGTTGACCAACAGCTCCTACGAGCAGTACTTC.

This clone appeared once. The V and J genes are TRBV11-2 and TRBJ2-3; TRBD2 agrees at 12 bases. Germline lookup yields CDR1 SGHAT and CDR2 FQNNGV. This CDR3 region has 18 residues. J gave up 2 bases and V 5 bases, and 11 bases lay outside the gene matches. The CDR3 region is CASSPQAPSGRDTDTQYF. The CDR3 region has the DNA TGTGCCAGCAGCCCCCAAGCCCCTAGCGGGAGGGACACAGATACGCAGTATTTT.

This clone occurred once. This rearrangement joins TRBV10-3 to TRBJ1-1; TRBD1 matches at 7 bases. Germline V gene data show CDR1 as ENHRY and CDR2 as SYGVKD. After removal of 4 bases from V and 5 bases from J, the junction contained 13 bases not matched to a gene. This CDR3 has 16 residues. The CDR3 region is CAISAGRGGGETEAFF. The CDR3 DNA reads as TGTGCCATCAGTGCTGGACGAGGGGGCGGTGAGACTGAAGCTTTCTTT.

V gene TRBV11-3 combines with J gene TRBJ2-1; 9 nucleotides line up with TRBD2. From germline, CDR1 is SGHNT and CDR2 YENEEA. This CDR3 comprises 19 residues. The V segment lost 5 bases and the J segment 3 bases; nucleotides outside the gene matches: 17. The CDR3 bases are TGTGCCAGCAGCCCGGGGACGGCGGGACTAGCTGCAAACTACAATGAGCAGTTCTTC. Translating it yields CASSPGTAGLAANYNEQFF.

The chain couples TRBV5-6 to TRBJ2-2; D remains ambiguous. Germline V lookup: CDR1 SGHDT, CDR2 YYEEEE. This CDR3 is built from 15 residues. V was shortened by 4 bases and J by 5 bases, with 15 bases between the two germline ends. The CDR3 region is CASSPPTAETGELFF. The DNA for the CDR3 is TGTGCCAGCAGCCCCCCTACCGCGGAGACCGGGGAGCTGTTTTTT.